The clone carrying this T cell receptor beta chain was counted at least ten times. Its specificity is unknown. These data are taken from a study of T cells in Graves' hyperthyroidism and ophthalmopathy. RNA transcripts gave rise to amplified TCR beta CDR3 regions. The TCR CDR3 first-round RT-PCR relied on the HTBI primer set. TCRdb reanalysed the multiplex PCR reads using MiXCR and keeps one entry per CDR3 protein. The sample lists about 270,000 distinct CDR3 sequences, about 25% seen once, with roughly a quarter in the top ten. Findings of the study overall: In blood, most of the thyroid clonotypes expanded above 0.001 were also present. Ophthalmopathy and stable hyperthyroidism were told apart by a 13 V-J model.

This CDR3 is built from 14 residues. The V end lost 6 bases, the J end lost 0 bases, and 9 bases lay between the germline ends. The sequence derives from a man aged 40-50 years with Graves' hyperthyroidism that later progressed to Graves' ophthalmopathy. This rearrangement joins TRBV12-3 or TRBV12-4 to TRBJ1-5, with D unclear. The sample was blood. CDR3 DNA sequence: TGTGCCAGCAGACCAGGAGATAGCAATCAGCCCCAGCATTTT. Its protein product is CASRPGDSNQPQHF.